This is a list of T cell receptor beta chains from one sample in a study of T cell repertoires in cytomegalovirus infection. Their target antigens are unknown. TCRdb itself ran the reads through MiXCR, one entry per CDR3 protein. Among fewer than 1,000,000 distinct CDR3 sequences listed, 31% were seen once. The sample in question was cultured CD8+ T cells from PBMCs, obtained from culture after CMV antigen stimulation. The receptors originated from a human donor in good health (CMV status not recorded). Some clones in this sample may be carry-over from other donors' samples. Each CDR3 is given with its conserved first and last residue. A D gene is named only where the DNA matches it firmly. Part of the rows lack a size; the others show once, few, many or a class for expanded clones.

V	J	D	size	DNA	CDR3
TRBV6-5	TRBJ1-6	NA	NA	TGTGCCAGCAGTACCTCCTCGAGCTCCTATAATTCACCCCTCCACTTT	CASSTSSSSYNSPLHF
TRBV7-6	TRBJ2-1	NA	many	TGTGCCAGCAGCGCTACCCCCTACAATGAGCAGTTCTTC	CASSATPYNEQFF
TRBV6-2/TRBV6-3	TRBJ1-1	NA	NA	TGTGCCAGCAGTTCCCGACAGGCGCCCTGGCCTTGGGCTTTCTTT	CASSSRQAPWPWAFF
TRBV11-2	TRBJ2-2	NA	many	TGTGCCAGCAGCTTAGTGTCCGGGGGGCCGAACACCGGGGAGCTGTTTTTT	CASSLVSGGPNTGELFF
TRBV19	TRBJ2-1	TRBD1	NA	TGTGCCAGTAGTGTGGGACAGGGGGCTGAGCAGTTCTTC	CASSVGQGAEQFF
TRBV7-9	TRBJ1-5	NA	NA	TGTGCCAGCAGCCTAAGCTCCCAGCCCCAGCATTTT	CASSLSSQPQHF
TRBV6-5	TRBJ1-2	NA	few	TGTGCCAGCAGTTACTCTACGGTTTCTAACTATGGCTACACCTTC	CASSYSTVSNYGYTF
TRBV7-6	TRBJ2-7	TRBD2	many	TGTGCCAGCAGCTTCAGCGGGGACTCCTACGAGCAGTACTTC	CASSFSGDSYEQYF
TRBV6-1	TRBJ1-5	NA	NA	TGTGCCAGCACCTCCCGCTCCGGGCGGAGCAATCAGCCCCAGCATTTT	CASTSRSGRSNQPQHF
TRBV12-3/TRBV12-4	TRBJ1-6	NA	few	TGTGCCAGCAGAGTCCTGACCCCCAATTCACCCCTCCACTTT	CASRVLTPNSPLHF
TRBV20-1	TRBJ1-5	NA	NA	TGCAGTGCTAGAGATCGCCGGACGGACCCGACGGAGCCCCAGCATTTT	CSARDRRTDPTEPQHF
TRBV5-8	TRBJ1-5	NA	many	TGTGCCAGCAGCTTGATGTTGTCTGGACATCAGCCCCAGCATTTT	CASSLMLSGHQPQHF
TRBV12-3/TRBV12-4	TRBJ1-5	NA	NA	TGTGCCAGCAGTTTATTAGGGCTCGTAGGTCAGCCCCAGCATTTT	CASSLLGLVGQPQHF
TRBV28	TRBJ1-1	NA	once	TGTGCCCGCATTTTGGGATGGAACACTGAAGCTTTCTTT	CARILGWNTEAFF
TRBV7-6	TRBJ1-2	NA	many	TGTGCCAGCAGCGCCCCCGGCTATGGCTACACCTTC	CASSAPGYGYTF
TRBV7-2	TRBJ2-6	NA	NA	TGTGCCAGCAGCTCCCGACAGACTGCATACTCTGGGGCCAACGTCCTGACTTTC	CASSSRQTAYSGANVLTF
TRBV4-1	TRBJ1-5	NA	few	TGCGCCAGCAGCCAAGGTGTAAGGGAAGATCAGCCCCAGCATTTT	CASSQGVREDQPQHF
TRBV19	TRBJ2-2	NA	NA	TGTGCCGCAGCGGGTTACACCGGGGAGCTGTTTTTT	CAAAGYTGELFF
TRBV7-7	TRBJ2-1	TRBD1	few	TGTGCTAGCAGCTCAGGGACAGGGGCAGCCAATGAGCAGTTCTTC	CASSSGTGAANEQFF
TRBV6-1	TRBJ1-2	NA	many	TGTGCCAGCAGGACCCCTCGGATTCGGTCCTCCTATGGCTACACCTTC	CASRTPRIRSSYGYTF
TRBV19	TRBJ1-1	NA	NA	TGTGCCAGTAGTATCTTTGGACGGAACACTGAAGCTTTCTTT	CASSIFGRNTEAFF
TRBV7-6	TRBJ2-3	TRBD2	many	TGTGCCAGCAGCACTTTAGCGGGGGGGCCAGATACGCAGTATTTT	CASSTLAGGPDTQYF
TRBV6-6	TRBJ2-4	NA	NA	TGTGCCAGCAGTTTCTCCCTTCAACCAGCCAAAAACATTCAGTACTTC	CASSFSLQPAKNIQYF
TRBV11-2	TRBJ2-2	NA	NA	TGTGCCAGCAGCTTAGAGGGGGCGATTATCACCGGGGAGCTGTTTTTT	CASSLEGAIITGELFF
TRBV7-9	TRBJ2-1	TRBD2	few	TGTGCCAGCAGCTCCGGGACTAGCGGGGTCAAAATCTACAATGAGCAGTTCTTC	CASSSGTSGVKIYNEQFF
TRBV7-9	TRBJ2-5	NA	NA	TGTGCCAGCAGCTCTCCCTTGAGGGGGGTCCAAGAGACCCAGTACTTC	CASSSPLRGVQETQYF
TRBV6-6	TRBJ1-2	NA	NA	TGTGCCAGTGCCCTGGCAGAACATCCTAACTATGGCTACACCTTC	CASALAEHPNYGYTF
TRBV6-1	TRBJ2-3	NA	NA	TGTGCCAGCAGCGAAGGGCGGTGGAGCACAGATACGCAGTATTTT	CASSEGRWSTDTQYF
TRBV2	TRBJ1-3	NA	NA	TGTGCCAGCACTGGACAGTTATCTGGAAACACCATATATTTT	CASTGQLSGNTIYF
TRBV7-8	TRBJ2-6	TRBD1	many	TGTGCCAGCAGCCATAACGATTGGGGACAGGTTATAGAAGCCAACGTCCTGACTTTC	CASSHNDWGQVIEANVLTF
TRBV7-4	TRBJ2-1	TRBD2	NA	TGTGCCCTCCCCAAAGCGGGGGGGTTGTACAATGAGCAGTTCTTC	CALPKAGGLYNEQFF
TRBV6-2/TRBV6-3	TRBJ1-5	NA	few	TGTGCCAGCAGTTACGCAGCTAGCAATCAGCCCCAGCATTTT	CASSYAASNQPQHF
TRBV27	TRBJ2-3	NA	NA	TGTGCCAGCAGTACTTCAGGGCCCTCAGATACGCAGTATTTT	CASSTSGPSDTQYF
TRBV12-5	TRBJ1-5	NA	few	TGTGCTAGTGCCCTGGACCTGAGTGGCAATCAGCCCCAGCATTTT	CASALDLSGNQPQHF
TRBV20-1	TRBJ2-2	NA	NA	TGCAGTGCTAGAGACAGTTCGAACACCGGGGAGCTGTTTTTT	CSARDSSNTGELFF
TRBV9	TRBJ1-2	TRBD1	few	TGTGCCAGCAGCTCGACAGGGGCGCAGGGCTACACCTTC	CASSSTGAQGYTF
TRBV7-2	TRBJ2-3	NA	many	TGTGCCAGCAGCTTAAAAAGAGCAGATACGCAGTATTTT	CASSLKRADTQYF
TRBV6-1	TRBJ1-1	TRBD1	NA	TGTGCCAGCGTCCAGGGGGCGGGAACTGAAGCTTTCTTT	CASVQGAGTEAFF
TRBV20-1	TRBJ2-7	TRBD2	few	TGCAGTGCTAGAGATAAACGGCTAGCGGGGCACGAGCAGTACTTC	CSARDKRLAGHEQYF
TRBV7-9	TRBJ2-7	NA	NA	TGTGCCAGCAGCTTAGGGAGTACCGAGCGGTACTTC	CASSLGSTERYF
TRBV7-3	TRBJ1-5	TRBD1	NA	TGTGCCAGCAGCTTGGGGACAGGTAATAGCAATCAGCCCCAGCATTTT	CASSLGTGNSNQPQHF
TRBV11-2	TRBJ2-1	TRBD1	NA	TGTGCCAGCAGCTCCACGTGGACAGGGGGCGATGAGCAGTTCTTC	CASSSTWTGGDEQFF
TRBV7-6	TRBJ2-3	TRBD2	NA	TGTGCCAGCAGCCGTGGGACTAGCGGGAATCGCAATAAGGGAAAGCAGTATTTT	CASSRGTSGNRNKGKQYF
TRBV20-1	TRBJ2-2	TRBD1	few	TGCAGTGCTAGAGGGGACAGGGGAGGGACCGGGGAGCTGTTTTTT	CSARGDRGGTGELFF
TRBV15	TRBJ2-1	TRBD2	NA	TGTGCCACCGTGGGCGGGGGGGCGAATGAGCAGTTCTTC	CATVGGGANEQFF
TRBV27	TRBJ2-7	NA	NA	TGTGCCAGCAGTTTATCGTTGGGGACACAAACCTACGAGCAGTACTTC	CASSLSLGTQTYEQYF
TRBV4-1	TRBJ1-2	NA	few	TGCGCCAGCAGCCCCGGGGAAGGAGGCTACACCTTC	CASSPGEGGYTF
TRBV5-6	TRBJ2-3	NA	few	TGTGCCAGCAGCCCCACGGGGGTCTCGATAGATACGCAGTATTTT	CASSPTGVSIDTQYF
TRBV5-1	TRBJ2-3	NA	NA	TGCGCCAGCAGCTTGTGGACCCTCACAGATACGCAGTATTTT	CASSLWTLTDTQYF
TRBV3-1	TRBJ1-4	TRBD1	few	TGTGCCAGCAGCCAAGGGGACCGGGACAGGGATGAAAAACTGTTTTTT	CASSQGDRDRDEKLFF
TRBV4-3	TRBJ1-5	TRBD1	many	TGCGCCAGCAGCCCCCGGGACAGGGATAATCAGCCCCAGCATTTT	CASSPRDRDNQPQHF
TRBV5-5	TRBJ1-2	NA	NA	TGTGCCAGCAGCTTGGTCGGGTCGGACTATGGCTACACCTTC	CASSLVGSDYGYTF
TRBV12-5	TRBJ2-3	NA	once	TGTGCTAGTGGGCCCCCAGGGACAGATACGCAGTATTTT	CASGPPGTDTQYF
TRBV2	TRBJ2-3	NA	NA	TGTGCCAGCAGTGACCACAAATCCCAGTATTTT	CASSDHKSQYF
TRBV27	TRBJ1-1	NA	NA	TGTGCCAGCAGTTTATTGTCCCGGAACACTGAAGCTTTCTTT	CASSLLSRNTEAFF